The 9 T cell receptor beta chains listed next were all sequenced from one sample in a study of T cells in Graves' hyperthyroidism and ophthalmopathy. From RNA transcripts, TCR beta CDR3 regions were amplified. The HTBI primer set was used in a first-round RT-PCR of the TCR CDR3. Using its own MiXCR run on the multiplex PCR reads, TCRdb lists one record per CDR3 protein. The profile covers 750,000 to 900,000 distinct CDR3 sequences, with about two fifths appearing a single time and 8% to 9% taken by the ten largest. Input material: blood. The receptors come from a man between 18 and 35 years old with Graves' hyperthyroidism.

V and J are TRBV7-3 and TRBJ2-7; tentatively, D is TRBD1 or TRBD2 (6 bases each). CDR1 SGHTA and CDR2 FQGTGA come from the germline V gene. This CDR3 region has 15 residues. The germline V and J ends were trimmed by 0 bases and 4 bases, with 13 bases remaining between them. The CDR3 here is CASSLTSGGLYEQYF. The CDR3 coding sequence is TGTGCCAGCAGCTTAACGTCCGGGGGCCTGTACGAGCAGTACTTC.

At least ten counts were recorded for this clonotype. The chain is built from TRBV20-1 and TRBJ1-2; D not certain. Germline CDR1 DFQATT, CDR2 SNEGSKA (reference sequence). The V and J ends lost 0 bases and 4 bases respectively, with 6 bases between them. CDR3 length: 12 residues. CDR3 nucleotides: TGCAGTGCTAGAGATAACAGCTATGGCTACACCTTC. Translating gives CSARDNSYGYTF.

This clonotype was detected ten times or more. The CDR3 nucleotides are TGTGCCAGCAGGGGACAGAACTATGGCTACACCTTC. Encoded protein: CASRGQNYGYTF. The chain combines TRBV6-4 with TRBJ1-2; 7 nucleotides agree with TRBD1. The V segment lost 6 bases and the J segment 2 bases; nucleotides outside the gene matches: 0. The CDR3 is made up of 12 amino acids. In germline, CDR1 is MRHNA, CDR2 SNTAGT.

This chain connects TRBV19 to TRBJ1-3; tentative D call: TRBD1 (6 bases). Germline V gene data show CDR1 as LNHDA and CDR2 as SQIVND (reference sequence). The CDR3 has 15 amino acids. V shed 7 bases and J shed 2 bases, with 15 bases lying between them. CDR3 bases: TGTGCCAGTACCCCACAGGGAATCGCTGGAAACACCATATATTTT. It specifies CASTPQGIAGNTIYF.

This clonotype has a handful of counts. The gene calls are TRBV10-2 and TRBJ2-7; weak D call: TRBD1 (6 bases). The CDR3 has 14 residues. Germline CDR1 is WSHSY and CDR2 is SAAADI. With 7 bases removed from V and 5 bases from J, the gap between germline ends came to 18 bases. CDR3 amino acids: CASKPPDSNNEQYF. DNA for the CDR3: TGCGCCAGCAAGCCCCCGGACAGCAATAACGAGCAGTACTTC.

The CDR3 protein is CSPHHRQGRYEQYF. The CDR3 nucleotides are TGCAGCCCACACCATAGACAGGGAAGGTACGAGCAGTACTTC. This chain uses TRBV20-1 with TRBJ2-7; 7 bases align to TRBD1. The CDR3 extends over 14 amino acids. Germline V gene data show CDR1 as DFQATT and CDR2 as SNEGSKA (reference sequence).

This clonotype came up a few times. The genes are TRBV27 and TRBJ1-5, with unresolved D. Germline CDR1 is MNHEY and CDR2 is SMNVEV (reference sequence). This CDR3 is built from 14 residues. The V end lost 6 bases, the J end lost 2 bases, and 11 bases lay between the germline ends. CDR3 nucleotide sequence: TGTGCCAGCAGGACCCTAGCGGGCAATCAGCCCCAGCATTTT. Protein sequence: CASRTLAGNQPQHF.

This clonotype turned up a few times. The CDR3 region is CASSLYATLQETQYF. CDR3 in DNA: TGTGCCAGCAGCCTCTACGCAACACTTCAAGAGACCCAGTACTTC. The chain is built from TRBV7-7 and TRBJ2-5; D is ambiguous. Trimming took off 5 bases at V and 2 bases at J, with 15 bases between the two ends. Germline values: CDR1 SSHAT, CDR2 FNYEAQ (reference sequence). The CDR3 covers 15 residues.

The CDR3, as DNA: TGTGCCACCCAGACGGACAGGGGTTGGGGCACTGAAGCTTTCTTT. Protein sequence: CATQTDRGWGTEAFF. The V gene is TRBV6-1, the J gene TRBJ1-1, with 9 bases aligning to TRBD1. In germline, CDR1 is MNHNS, CDR2 SASEGT. After removal of 10 bases from V and 4 bases from J, the junction contained 13 bases not matched to a gene. The CDR3 runs 15 residues.